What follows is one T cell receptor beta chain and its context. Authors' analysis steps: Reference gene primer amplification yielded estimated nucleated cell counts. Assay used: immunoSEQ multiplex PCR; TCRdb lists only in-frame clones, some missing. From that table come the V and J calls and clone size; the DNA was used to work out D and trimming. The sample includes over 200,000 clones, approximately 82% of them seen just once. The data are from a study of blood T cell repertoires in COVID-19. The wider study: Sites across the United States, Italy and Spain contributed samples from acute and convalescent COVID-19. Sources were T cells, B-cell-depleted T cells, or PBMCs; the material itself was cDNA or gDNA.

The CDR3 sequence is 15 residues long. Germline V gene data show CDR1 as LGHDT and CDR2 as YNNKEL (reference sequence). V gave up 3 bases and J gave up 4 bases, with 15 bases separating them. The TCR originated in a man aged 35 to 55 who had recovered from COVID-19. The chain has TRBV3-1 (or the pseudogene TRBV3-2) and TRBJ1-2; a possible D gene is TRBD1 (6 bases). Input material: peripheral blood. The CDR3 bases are TGTGCCAGCAGCCAGGGTACGGTGGGGGCCTATGGCTACACCTTC. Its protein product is CASSQGTVGAYGYTF.